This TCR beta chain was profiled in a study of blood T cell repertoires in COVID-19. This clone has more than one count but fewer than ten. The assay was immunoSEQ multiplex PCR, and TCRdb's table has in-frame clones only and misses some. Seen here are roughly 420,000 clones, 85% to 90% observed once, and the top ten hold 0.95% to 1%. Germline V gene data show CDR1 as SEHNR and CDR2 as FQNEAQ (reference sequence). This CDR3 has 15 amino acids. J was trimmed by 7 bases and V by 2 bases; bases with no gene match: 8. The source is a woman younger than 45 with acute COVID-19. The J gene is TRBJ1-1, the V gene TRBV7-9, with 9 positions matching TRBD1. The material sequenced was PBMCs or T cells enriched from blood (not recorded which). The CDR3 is CASSLRGTGGVEAFF. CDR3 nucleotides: TGTGCCAGCAGCTTACGGGGTACAGGGGGCGTTGAAGCTTTCTTT.